The present T cell receptor beta chain was sequenced within a study of shared clonotypes between healthy human individuals. Overall study results and limits: Blood was the sole source, and tissue repertoires probably differ.

Replicate PCRs were loaded with approximately 300 ng DNA from unsorted PBMC, around 28,000 T cell genomes. Some clones are missing from TCRdb's copy, which holds only in-frame ones; the method was immunoSEQ multiplex PCR. Among some 500,000 clones listed, more than 70% were seen once. The ends lost 3 bases at V and 7 bases at J; junction bases unmatched: 4. The CDR3 spans 15 residues. Germline V lookup: CDR1 KGHSH, CDR2 LQKENI. Only a few counts were recorded for this clone. The antigen is unknown. The J gene is TRBJ2-7, the V gene TRBV18, with TRBD2 matching over 15 bases. This clonotype was obtained from a woman aged 40 to 55 in good health. Some clones in this sample may be carry-over from other donors' samples. Source material: PBMCs. CDR3 nucleotide sequence: TGTGCCAGCTCACCCGGACTAGCGGGAGGGCCGGAGCAGTACTTC. It codes for CASSPGLAGGPEQYF.